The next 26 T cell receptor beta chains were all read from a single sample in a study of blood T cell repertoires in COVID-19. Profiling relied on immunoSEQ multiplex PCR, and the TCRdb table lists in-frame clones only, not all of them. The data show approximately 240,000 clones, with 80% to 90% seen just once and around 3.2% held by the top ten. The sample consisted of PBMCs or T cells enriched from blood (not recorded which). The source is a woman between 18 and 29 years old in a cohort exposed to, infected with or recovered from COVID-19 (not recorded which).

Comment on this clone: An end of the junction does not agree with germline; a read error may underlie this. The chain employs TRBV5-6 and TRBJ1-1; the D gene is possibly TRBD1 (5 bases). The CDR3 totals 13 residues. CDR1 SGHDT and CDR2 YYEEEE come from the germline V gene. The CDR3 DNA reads TGTGCCAGCAGCTTACTACAGGACACAGAAGCTTTCTTT. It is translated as CASSLLQDTEAFF.

CDR3: CASSYRGPDTEAFF. CDR3 in DNA: TGCGCCAGCAGCTACAGGGGGCCGGACACTGAAGCTTTCTTT. The chain couples TRBV5-1 to TRBJ1-1; 9 bases fit TRBD1. This CDR3 spans 14 amino acids. Trimming at V came to 3 bases and at J to 3 bases, leaving 3 bases not matched to a gene. The V gene's germline CDR1 is SGHRS and CDR2 YFSETQ.

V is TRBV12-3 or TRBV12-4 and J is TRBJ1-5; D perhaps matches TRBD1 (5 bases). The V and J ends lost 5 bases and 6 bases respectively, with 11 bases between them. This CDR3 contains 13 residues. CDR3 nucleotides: TGTGCCAGCAGTGTAAATCAGGGTCAGCCCCAGCATTTT. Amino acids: CASSVNQGQPQHF.

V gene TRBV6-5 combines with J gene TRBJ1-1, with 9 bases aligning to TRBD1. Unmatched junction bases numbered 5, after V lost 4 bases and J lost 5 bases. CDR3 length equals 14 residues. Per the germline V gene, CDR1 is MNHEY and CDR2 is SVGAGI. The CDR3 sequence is CASSSWGQGTEAFF. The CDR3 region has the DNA TGTGCCAGCAGTTCTTGGGGACAGGGAACTGAAGCTTTCTTT.

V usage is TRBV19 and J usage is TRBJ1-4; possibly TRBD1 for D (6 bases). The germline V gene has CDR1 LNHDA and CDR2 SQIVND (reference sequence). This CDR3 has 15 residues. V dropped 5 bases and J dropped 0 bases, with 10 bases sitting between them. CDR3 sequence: CASSSQGTTNEKLFF. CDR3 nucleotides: TGTGCCAGTAGTTCCCAGGGGACAACTAATGAAAAACTGTTTTTT.

CDR3 in amino acids: CASSSQGNSPLHF. The CDR3, as DNA: TGTGCCAGCAGTTCACAGGGTAATTCACCCCTCCACTTT. This chain connects TRBV2 to TRBJ1-6, with TRBD1 as a possible D gene (6 bases). The CDR3 length is 13 residues. The V end was cut by 5 bases, the J end by 6 bases, with 8 bases between. Germline assignment: CDR1 SNHLY and CDR2 FYNNEI.

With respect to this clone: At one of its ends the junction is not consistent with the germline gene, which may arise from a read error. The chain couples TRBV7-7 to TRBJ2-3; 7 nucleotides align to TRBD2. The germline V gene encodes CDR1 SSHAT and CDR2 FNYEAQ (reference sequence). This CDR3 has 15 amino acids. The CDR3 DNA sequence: TGTGCTAGCAGCTTAGGGGCGGGAGCTGCAGATACGCAGTATTTT. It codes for CASSLGAGAADTQYF.

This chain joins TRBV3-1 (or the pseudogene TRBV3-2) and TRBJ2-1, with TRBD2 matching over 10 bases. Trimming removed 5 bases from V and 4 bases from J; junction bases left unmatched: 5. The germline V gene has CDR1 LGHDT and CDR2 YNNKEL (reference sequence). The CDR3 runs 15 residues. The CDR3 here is CASSAGTSVYNEQFF. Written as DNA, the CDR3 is TGTGCCAGCAGCGCCGGGACTAGCGTGTACAATGAGCAGTTCTTC.

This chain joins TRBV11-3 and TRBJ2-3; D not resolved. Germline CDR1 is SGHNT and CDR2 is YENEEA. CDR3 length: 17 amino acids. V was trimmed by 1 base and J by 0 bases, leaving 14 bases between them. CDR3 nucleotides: TGTGCCAGCAGCTTAGTTGTCAGCGCAACTAGCACAGATACGCAGTATTTT. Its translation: CASSLVVSATSTDTQYF.

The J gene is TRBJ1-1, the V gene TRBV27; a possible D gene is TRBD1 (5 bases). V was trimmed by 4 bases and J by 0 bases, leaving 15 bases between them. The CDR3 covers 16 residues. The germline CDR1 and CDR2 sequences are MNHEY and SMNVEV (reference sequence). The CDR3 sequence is CASSSLSWGVNTEAFF. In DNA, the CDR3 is TGTGCCAGCAGTTCCCTATCTTGGGGGGTGAACACTGAAGCTTTCTTT.

CDR3 protein: CASSLDSAGTNYGYTF. CDR3 coding DNA: TGTGCCAGCAGCTTAGATTCGGCAGGGACTAACTATGGCTACACCTTC. The chain has TRBV7-6 and TRBJ1-2; D might be TRBD1 (5 bases). The CDR3 has 16 residues. V lost 1 base, J lost 0 bases, and 12 bases lay in between. The germline V gene has CDR1 SGHVS and CDR2 FNYEAQ.

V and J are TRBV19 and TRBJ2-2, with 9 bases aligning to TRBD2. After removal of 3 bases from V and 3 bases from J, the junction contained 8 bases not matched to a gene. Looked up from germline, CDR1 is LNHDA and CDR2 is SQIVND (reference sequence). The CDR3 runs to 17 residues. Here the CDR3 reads CASSMTGSGGHTGELFF. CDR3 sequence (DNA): TGTGCCAGTAGTATGACGGGTAGCGGGGGACACACCGGGGAGCTGTTTTTT. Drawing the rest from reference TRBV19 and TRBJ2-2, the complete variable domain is DGGITQSPKYLFRKEGQNVTLSCEQNLNHDAMYWYRQDPGQGLRLIYYSQIVNDFQKGDIAEGYSVSREKKESFPLTVTSAQKNPTAFYLCASSMTGSGGHTGELFFGEGSRLTVL.

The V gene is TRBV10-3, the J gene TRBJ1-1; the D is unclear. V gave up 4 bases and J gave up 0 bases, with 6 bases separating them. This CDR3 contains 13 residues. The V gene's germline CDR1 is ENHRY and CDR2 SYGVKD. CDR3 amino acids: CAISGTVNTEAFF. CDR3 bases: TGTGCCATCAGTGGGACTGTGAACACTGAAGCTTTCTTT.

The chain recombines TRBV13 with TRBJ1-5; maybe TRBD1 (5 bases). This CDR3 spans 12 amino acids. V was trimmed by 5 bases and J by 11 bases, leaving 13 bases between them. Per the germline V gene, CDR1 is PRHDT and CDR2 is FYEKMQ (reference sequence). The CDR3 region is CASSPDLQAQHF. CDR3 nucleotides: TGTGCCAGCAGCCCCGACCTACAGGCCCAGCATTTT. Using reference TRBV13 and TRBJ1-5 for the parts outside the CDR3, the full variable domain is AAGVIQSPRHLIKEKRETATLKCYPIPRHDTVYWYQQGPGQDPQFLISFYEKMQSDKGSIPDRFSAQQFSDYHSELNMSSLELGDSALYFCASSPDLQAQHFGDGTRLSIL.

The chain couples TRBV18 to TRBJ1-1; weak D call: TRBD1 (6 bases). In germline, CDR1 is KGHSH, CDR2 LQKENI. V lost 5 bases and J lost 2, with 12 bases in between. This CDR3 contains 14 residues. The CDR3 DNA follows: TGTGCCAGCTCATCTTTGACAGGAAACACTGAAGCTTTCTTT. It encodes CASSSLTGNTEAFF.

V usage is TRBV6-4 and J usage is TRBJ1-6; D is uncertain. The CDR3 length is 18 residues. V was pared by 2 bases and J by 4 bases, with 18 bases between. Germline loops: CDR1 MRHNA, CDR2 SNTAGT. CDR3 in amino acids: CASSDEEVLLPYNSPLHF. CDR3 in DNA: TGTGCCAGCAGTGACGAGGAAGTACTTCTCCCGTATAATTCACCCCTCCACTTT.

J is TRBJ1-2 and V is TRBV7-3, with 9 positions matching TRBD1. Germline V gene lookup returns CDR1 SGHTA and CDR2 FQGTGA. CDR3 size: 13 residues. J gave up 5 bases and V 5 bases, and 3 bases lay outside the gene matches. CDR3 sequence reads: CASSVGQGYGYTF. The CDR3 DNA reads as TGTGCCAGCAGCGTCGGACAGGGGTATGGCTACACCTTC.

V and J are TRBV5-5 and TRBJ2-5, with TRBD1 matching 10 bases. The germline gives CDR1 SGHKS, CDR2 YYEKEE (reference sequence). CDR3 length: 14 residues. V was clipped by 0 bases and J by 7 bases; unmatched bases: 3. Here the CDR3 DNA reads TGTGCCAGCAGCTTGGAGTGGACAGGGGGGACCCAGTACTTC. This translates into CASSLEWTGGTQYF.

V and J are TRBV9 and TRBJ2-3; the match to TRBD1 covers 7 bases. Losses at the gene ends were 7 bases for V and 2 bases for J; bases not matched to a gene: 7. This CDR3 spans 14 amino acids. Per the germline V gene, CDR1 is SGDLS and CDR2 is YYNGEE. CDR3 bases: TGTGCCAGCTGTAAGGGGGCCACCACAGATACGCAGTATTTT. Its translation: CASCKGATTDTQYF.

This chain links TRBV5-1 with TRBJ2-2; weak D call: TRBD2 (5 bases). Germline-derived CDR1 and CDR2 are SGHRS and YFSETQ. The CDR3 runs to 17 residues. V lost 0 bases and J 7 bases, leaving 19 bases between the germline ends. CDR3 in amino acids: CASSLGDGLGVIGELFF. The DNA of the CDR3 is TGCGCCAGCAGCTTGGGGGATGGACTGGGAGTGATCGGGGAGCTGTTTTTT.

DNA of the CDR3: TGTGCCAGCAGCGTAACTAGCGGGAGGATCGGGGAGACCCAGTACTTC. Its translation is CASSVTSGRIGETQYF. V gene TRBV9 combines with J gene TRBJ2-5; 12 bases agree with TRBD2. Germline V gene data show CDR1 as SGDLS and CDR2 as YYNGEE. Trimming at V came to 1 base and at J to 5 bases, leaving 6 bases not matched to a gene. The CDR3 extends over 16 amino acids.

Written as DNA, the CDR3 is TGCGCCAGCAGCGAGGACAGGGCGGATGGCTACACCTTC. Translation gives CASSEDRADGYTF. V usage is TRBV5-1 and J usage is TRBJ1-2, with TRBD1 matching 8 bases. J lost 6 bases, V lost 4 bases, and 5 bases had no gene match. Germline values: CDR1 SGHRS, CDR2 YFSETQ. The CDR3 loop spans 13 amino acids.

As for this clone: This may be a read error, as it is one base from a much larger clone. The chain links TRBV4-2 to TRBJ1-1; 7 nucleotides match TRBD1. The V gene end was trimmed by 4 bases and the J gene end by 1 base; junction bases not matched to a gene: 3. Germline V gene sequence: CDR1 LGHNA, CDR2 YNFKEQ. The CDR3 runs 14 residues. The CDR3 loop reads CASSLRQGNTEAFF. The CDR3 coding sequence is TGTGCCAGCAGCCTACGACAGGGGAACACTGAAGCTTTCTTT.

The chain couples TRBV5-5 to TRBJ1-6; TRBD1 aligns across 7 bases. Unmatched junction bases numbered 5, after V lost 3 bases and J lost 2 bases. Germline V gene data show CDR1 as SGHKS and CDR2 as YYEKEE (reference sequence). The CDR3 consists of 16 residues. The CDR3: CASSYTTGTYNSPLHF. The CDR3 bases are TGTGCCAGCAGCTATACGACAGGGACCTATAATTCACCCCTCCACTTT.

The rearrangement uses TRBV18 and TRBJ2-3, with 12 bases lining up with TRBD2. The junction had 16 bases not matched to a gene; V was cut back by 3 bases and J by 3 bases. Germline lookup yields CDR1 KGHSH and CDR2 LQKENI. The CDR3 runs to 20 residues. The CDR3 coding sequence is TGTGCCAGCTCACCCCGTCCTAGCGGGGGGGCCGCTGGTGGTACAGATACGCAGTATTTT. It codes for CASSPRPSGGAAGGTDTQYF.

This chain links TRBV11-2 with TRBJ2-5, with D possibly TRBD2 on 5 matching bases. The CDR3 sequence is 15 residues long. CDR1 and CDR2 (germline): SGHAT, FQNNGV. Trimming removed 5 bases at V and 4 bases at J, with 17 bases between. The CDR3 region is CASSPPRRFGETQYF. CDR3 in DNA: TGTGCCAGCAGCCCTCCCAGGAGGTTTGGAGAGACCCAGTACTTC.